This T cell receptor beta chain derives from a study of identifying expanded T cells in peripheral blood. No infections or other immune events were documented during collection. Repertoires were generated with immunoSEQ multiplex PCR, while TCRdb's copy carries only in-frame clones and drops some. Found here are 60,000 or so clones, about 85% of them singletons; the top ten hold about 18%. This CDR3 spans 15 amino acids. The germline CDR1 and CDR2 sequences are KGHSH and LQKENI. V was pared by 4 bases and J by 1 base, with 13 bases between. Study-level points and caveats: Over approximately two and four weeks, about 15 and 19 clones changed, versus roughly 1.1 between replicates.

Turning to this clone: What it recognizes is unknown.

The sample taken for sequencing was blood. The J gene is TRBJ1-1, the V gene TRBV18; perhaps TRBD1 as D (6 bases). This receptor was taken from a person aged 18 to 75 in good health. CDR3 amino acids: CASSQGPGANTEAFF. The DNA of the CDR3 is TGTGCCAGCTCACAAGGCCCAGGGGCGAACACTGAAGCTTTCTTT.